The clone carrying this T cell receptor beta chain was picked up many times. The target antigen is unknown. TCRdb called the multiplex PCR reads again in MiXCR, with one record for every CDR3 protein. The table includes around 120,000 distinct CDR3 sequences, approximately 20% detected once. This sample stems from a study of breast tumors, draining lymph nodes, adjacent tissues. Study-level findings and limits: Data only fit, rather than demonstrated, lymph node origin of most tumor T cells.

From germline, CDR1 is DFQATT and CDR2 SNEGSKA (reference sequence). V lost 0 bases and J 3 bases, leaving 12 bases between the germline ends. The CDR3 has 14 amino acids. The lymph nodes were axillary draining lymph nodes from breast cancer patients. The origin of this receptor is a female donor with breast cancer. Some clones in this sample may be carry-over from other donors' samples. Specimen: axillary lymph node tissue. The V and J genes are TRBV20-1 and TRBJ2-7; D possibly corresponds to TRBD1 (5 bases). The CDR3 region has the DNA TGCAGTGCTAGAGATACCAGACAGCTCTACGAGCAGTACTTC. Its protein is CSARDTRQLYEQYF.